This T cell receptor beta chain was obtained from a study of cytomegalovirus exposure and HLA in healthy donors. PCR amplification relied on 60 Vbeta primers (plus 13 Jbeta primers). TCRdb keeps only in-frame clones here, not all; method: immunoSEQ multiplex PCR. The table lists more than 140,000 clones. This CDR3 is 14 amino acids long. Germline CDR1 SQVTM, CDR2 ANQGSEA. J gave up 8 bases and V 5 bases, and 5 bases lay outside the gene matches. V is TRBV29-1 and J is TRBJ2-1, with 14 bases fitting TRBD2. The origin of this receptor is a woman aged 18 to 35 in good health and CMV-seronegative. Sample: PBMCs. CDR3 nucleotide sequence: TGCAGCGTTTTAGGGACTAGCGGGAGCCATGAGCAGTTCTTC. Translation gives CSVLGTSGSHEQFF.